The 30 T cell receptor beta chains presented below share a single source sample, sequenced in a study of blood T cells in healthy people across ages. A second PCR of roughly 7 to 11 cycles used a sample-barcoded 5' primer and a J-beta primer mix. TCRdb processed the 5' RACE reads anew with MiXCR; each CDR3 protein has one entry. The repertoire holds around 1,100,000 distinct CDR3 sequences, with about two fifths as singletons. The sample taken for sequencing was blood. These receptors all come from a man aged 18 to 30 in good health.

The CDR3 reads CASKGPNGGELFF. DNA of the CDR3: TGTGCCAGCAAGGGGCCGAACGGCGGGGAGCTGTTTTTT. The rearrangement uses TRBV2 and TRBJ2-2, with D possibly TRBD1 on 5 matching bases. V was pared by 7 bases and J by 7 bases, with 13 bases between. The CDR3 spans 13 residues. Germline-derived CDR1 and CDR2 are SNHLY and FYNNEI.

This clonotype occurred a few times. The J gene is TRBJ2-7, the V gene TRBV10-3; TRBD1 aligns across 8 bases. V shed 2 bases and J 1 base; nucleotides not matched to a gene: 10. This CDR3 is 17 amino acids long. Germline assignment: CDR1 ENHRY and CDR2 SYGVKD. For the CDR3, the DNA is TGTGCCATCAGTGAGGCAGACATGGACAGGGTATCCTACGAGCAGTACTTC. It translates to CAISEADMDRVSYEQYF.

This chain links TRBV20-1 with TRBJ2-3; D gene unclear. Trimming pared 0 bases from V and 0 bases from J, leaving 10 bases between. Per the germline V gene, CDR1 is DFQATT and CDR2 is SNEGSKA (reference sequence). CDR3 length equals 15 residues. CDR3 DNA: TGCAGTGCTAGAGATGGGTCGGTTAGCACAGATACGCAGTATTTT. Translated, it gives CSARDGSVSTDTQYF.

The table lists this clonotype with a few counts. At one end, the junction sequence differs from germline, possibly due to a read error. This chain joins TRBV4-3 and TRBJ2-7, with TRBD2 matching over 9 bases. CDR1 is LGHNA, CDR2 YSLEER, per germline. This CDR3 is built from 16 residues. This CDR3 is CASSQDRSGGYNEQYF. CDR3 nucleotides: TGTGCCAGCAGCCAAGATAGGAGCGGGGGGTACAATGAGCAGTACTTC.

A few counts support this clonotype. The chain joins TRBV6-1 to TRBJ1-5, with TRBD1 matching over 9 bases. Germline CDR1 reads MNHNS; CDR2 reads SASEGT. Unmatched junction bases numbered 15, after V lost 5 bases and J lost 4 bases. The CDR3 covers 18 residues. The CDR3 sequence is CASSPTTGGPLGNQPQHF. The DNA of the CDR3 is TGTGCCAGCAGTCCCACGACAGGGGGGCCACTCGGTAATCAGCCCCAGCATTTT.

This chain joins TRBV6-1 and TRBJ2-3, with 11 bases aligning to TRBD2. Per germline, CDR1 MNHNS and CDR2 SASEGT. V lost 2 bases and J lost 4; bases outside the gene matches: 5. This CDR3 region has 16 residues. CDR3 sequence: CASSELGLAGADTQYF. The CDR3 DNA is TGTGCCAGCAGTGAACTCGGACTAGCGGGTGCAGATACGCAGTATTTT.

As to this clonotype: Germline is not matched at one junction end, which may reflect a read error. This chain links TRBV5-1 with TRBJ1-2, with D unclear. The CDR3 loop spans 14 amino acids. The germline gives CDR1 SGHRS, CDR2 YFSETQ. CDR3 sequence: CAGSLAQVNYGYTF. CDR3 DNA: TGCGCCGGCAGCTTGGCCCAGGTCAACTATGGCTACACCTTC. The entire variable domain, with the rest obtained from reference TRBV5-1 and TRBJ1-2, is as follows: KAGVTQTPRYLIKTRGQQVTLSCSPISGHRSVSWYQQTPGQGLQFLFEYFSETQRNKGNFPGRFSGRQFSNSRSEMNVSTLELGDSALYLCAGSLAQVNYGYTFGSGTRLTVV.

J is TRBJ1-6 and V is TRBV5-5, with D unresolved. The CDR3 totals 17 residues. Trimming stripped 0 bases from V and 0 bases from J, with 10 bases between. Per germline, CDR1 SGHKS and CDR2 YYEKEE (reference sequence). The CDR3 nucleotides are TGTGCCAGCAGCTTGGGGACCCTCGTCTCCTATAATTCACCCCTCCACTTT. It codes for CASSLGTLVSYNSPLHF.

The CDR3 DNA follows: TGCAGTGCTAGAGATCTGCGCACCTCGAACTATGGCTACACCTTC. This encodes CSARDLRTSNYGYTF. The V and J genes are TRBV20-1 and TRBJ1-2; D uncertain. The CDR3 covers 15 residues. Germline V CDR1 and CDR2: DFQATT, SNEGSKA (reference sequence). V gave up 0 bases and J gave up 2 bases, with 13 bases separating them.

The V gene is TRBV7-9, the J gene TRBJ1-5; 7 bases align to TRBD1. CDR3 length equals 17 residues. Germline V gene sequence: CDR1 SEHNR, CDR2 FQNEAQ (reference sequence). V was pared by 1 base and J by 3 bases, with 9 bases of the junction left unmatched. The CDR3 DNA reads TGTGCCAGCAGCTTAGTTTCCGGGACAGTCGACAATCAGCCCCAGCATTTT. This gives the protein CASSLVSGTVDNQPQHF.

This clonotype has only a few counts. The chain links TRBV3-1 to TRBJ1-2, with 8 bases lining up with TRBD1. The junction had 5 bases not matched to a gene; V was cut back by 0 bases and J by 5 bases. Per the germline V gene, CDR1 is LGHDT and CDR2 is YNNKEL (reference sequence). CDR3 length equals 15 residues. The CDR3 here is CASSQDNTGGYGYTF. The CDR3 DNA is TGTGCCAGCAGCCAAGATAATACAGGGGGTTATGGCTACACCTTC.

The V call is TRBV12-3 or TRBV12-4, the J call TRBJ2-4; a possible D gene is TRBD2 (6 bases). Trimming removed 5 bases at V and 2 bases at J, with 13 bases between. The CDR3 length is 15 residues. The CDR3 nucleotides are TGTGCCAGCAGTAGTCAAGGAGGGTCCAAAAACATTCAGTACTTC. As protein: CASSSQGGSKNIQYF.

This sequence joins TRBV20-1 and TRBJ1-2; no reliable D call. Trimming shortened V by 4 bases and J by 3 bases, and 18 bases separated the two germline ends. CDR1 is DFQATT, CDR2 SNEGSKA, per germline (reference sequence). The CDR3 extends over 15 amino acids. The CDR3, as DNA: TGCAGTGCTACTACCGGGATATTAAGGGACTATGGCTACACCTTC. Its protein is CSATTGILRDYGYTF.

V usage is TRBV12-3 or TRBV12-4 and J usage is TRBJ1-4; a weak D match, TRBD1 (5 bases). This CDR3 contains 13 residues. V was clipped by 6 bases and J by 10 bases, with 15 bases between them. CDR3 in amino acids: CASSPGAMGKLFF. CDR3 coding DNA: TGTGCCAGCAGCCCTGGGGCCATGGGAAAACTGTTTTTT.

This chain links TRBV7-2 with TRBJ2-5, with D maybe TRBD1 (6 bases). Germline V gene data show CDR1 as SGHTA and CDR2 as FQGNSA. The CDR3 covers 12 residues. The V and J ends lost 5 bases and 11 bases respectively, with 15 bases between them. The CDR3 protein is CASSLRTEEQYF. For the CDR3, the DNA is TGTGCCAGCAGCCTCCGGACAGAAGAGCAGTACTTC.

This chain links TRBV20-1 with TRBJ2-7; 12 positions agree with TRBD1. V lost 0 bases, J lost 3 bases, and 3 bases stayed unmatched. The CDR3 runs to 15 residues. CDR1 is DFQATT, CDR2 SNEGSKA, per germline (reference sequence). CDR3 DNA: TGCAGTGCTAGAGATGGGACAGGGGGCGTCTACGAGCAGTACTTC. Translated: CSARDGTGGVYEQYF.

The chain links TRBV4-3 to TRBJ1-1; perhaps TRBD1 as D (6 bases). In germline, CDR1 is LGHNA, CDR2 YSLEER. The V end lost 1 base, the J end lost 2 bases, and 14 bases lay between the germline ends. This CDR3 is 16 amino acids long. The CDR3 DNA reads as TGCGCCAGCAGCCAAGCGAGGGGGGGTTCCAACACTGAAGCTTTCTTT. It encodes CASSQARGGSNTEAFF.

This chain uses TRBV4-3 with TRBJ2-1; D possibly matches TRBD1 or TRBD2 (5 bases each). The V gene's germline CDR1 is LGHNA and CDR2 YSLEER. The CDR3 totals 18 residues. V lost 1 base to trimming and J lost 2 bases, with 18 bases between them. The CDR3 DNA reads TGCGCCAGCAGCCAAGGAGGGGACCCTTACATCCCCTACAATGAGCAGTTCTTC. It encodes CASSQGGDPYIPYNEQFF.

The chain has TRBV14 and TRBJ2-3; D may be TRBD2 (6 bases). The CDR3 sequence is 17 residues long. Per the germline V gene, CDR1 is SGHDN and CDR2 is FVKESK. Trimming removed 3 bases from V and 4 bases from J, with 20 bases in between. CDR3 residues: CASSQLRRGSFPDTQYF. The CDR3 coding sequence is TGTGCCAGCAGCCAGCTACGGAGGGGAAGTTTCCCAGATACGCAGTATTTT.

There are a few counts of this clonotype. The rearrangement uses TRBV6-2 or TRBV6-3 and TRBJ1-5; TRBD1 matches 7 bases. The CDR3 sequence is 14 residues long. V lost 11 bases and J lost 4; bases outside the gene matches: 11. Germline-derived CDR1 and CDR2 are MNHEY and SVGEGT. The CDR3 DNA reads TGTGCCGGCTCGAAGGGACAGAGAAATCAGCCCCAGCATTTT. Translated, it gives CAGSKGQRNQPQHF.

The chain joins TRBV27 to TRBJ1-5, with no clear D. Trimming pared 0 bases from V and 5 bases from J, leaving 5 bases between. Germline-derived CDR1 and CDR2 are MNHEY and SMNVEV (reference sequence). The CDR3 contains 13 residues. The CDR3 reads CASSLSHYQPQHF. DNA for the CDR3: TGTGCCAGCAGTTTATCCCACTATCAGCCCCAGCATTTT.

J is TRBJ1-2 and V is TRBV12-3 or TRBV12-4, with a possible D match to TRBD1 (5 bases). This CDR3 is built from 14 residues. Trimming shortened V by 4 bases and J by 1 base, and 10 bases separated the two germline ends. CDR3 coding DNA: TGTGCCAGCAGTTCCAGGGATCTTAACTATGGCTACACCTTC. Amino acids: CASSSRDLNYGYTF.

The gene calls are TRBV18 and TRBJ1-4; D is possibly TRBD1 (5 bases). V lost 3 bases and J lost 8, with 16 bases in between. CDR1 is KGHSH, CDR2 LQKENI, per germline. This CDR3 contains 15 residues. The CDR3: CASSPVEQAYEKLFF. The CDR3 DNA sequence: TGTGCCAGCTCACCGGTTGAACAGGCTTACGAAAAACTGTTTTTT. Supplemented by reference TRBV18 and TRBJ1-4, the full variable domain reads NAGVMQNPRHLVRRRGQEARLRCSPMKGHSHVYWYRQLPEEGLKFMVYLQKENIIDESGMPKERFSAEFPKEGPSILRIQQVVRGDSAAYFCASSPVEQAYEKLFFGSGTQLSVL.

This sequence joins TRBV15 and TRBJ2-3; D assignment may be TRBD1 or TRBD2 (5 bases each). The ends were cut back, 3 bases at V and 6 bases at J, with 7 bases in the middle. The CDR3 contains 12 residues. Germline-derived CDR1 and CDR2 are LNHNV and YYDKDF (reference sequence). The CDR3, as DNA: TGTGCCACCAGCAGTTGGGGGGATACGCAGTATTTT. This encodes CATSSWGDTQYF.

This clonotype was found a few times. This sequence joins TRBV11-2 and TRBJ1-2; 7 bases match TRBD1. There are 15 residues in the CDR3. From germline, CDR1 is SGHAT and CDR2 FQNNGV. Unmatched junction bases numbered 5, after V lost 0 bases and J lost 4 bases. CDR3 amino acids: CASSLENRGFYGYTF. The CDR3, as DNA: TGTGCCAGCAGCTTAGAAAACAGGGGTTTCTATGGCTACACCTTC.

This clonotype was found a few times. V gene TRBV7-2 combines with J gene TRBJ2-2; D unresolved. The CDR3 has 12 residues. Trimming left V 2 bases short and J 6 bases short, with 4 bases between. CDR1 is SGHTA and CDR2 is FQGNSA in the germline V gene. The CDR3 sequence: CASSLPSGELFF. The CDR3 region has the DNA TGTGCCAGCAGCTTACCATCCGGGGAGCTGTTTTTT. The full variable domain, completed using reference TRBV7-2 and TRBJ2-2, is GAGVSQSPSNKVTEKGKDVELRCDPISGHTALYWYRQSLGQGLEFLIYFQGNSAPDKSGLPSDRFSAERTGGSVSTLTIQRTQQEDSAVYLCASSLPSGELFFGEGSRLTVL.

The table lists this clonotype with a count of one. The rearrangement uses TRBV20-1 and TRBJ1-2; a possible D gene is TRBD1 (5 bases). Trimming removed 3 bases from V and 7 bases from J, with 12 bases in between. The CDR3 has 12 residues. Germline V gene data show CDR1 as DFQATT and CDR2 as SNEGSKA (reference sequence). CDR3 bases: TGCAGTGCTAGCATAGGGGCGACTGGCTACACCTTC. This codes for CSASIGATGYTF.

The chain recombines TRBV12-3 or TRBV12-4 with TRBJ2-1, with D possibly being TRBD1 or TRBD2 (5 bases each). The DNA end is a closer match to TRBJ2-7, so the J assignment may be wrong. This CDR3 region has 14 residues. CDR3 region: CASSPGTIYNEQYF. Written as DNA, the CDR3 is TGTGCCAGCAGTCCCGGGACCATCTACAATGAGCAGTACTTC.

This clonotype has more than one count but fewer than ten. The rearrangement joins TRBV2 to TRBJ1-2, with TRBD1 as a possible D gene (6 bases). The CDR3 is made up of 14 amino acids. The ends were cut back, 6 bases at V and 3 bases at J, with 14 bases in the middle. Germline V gene lookup returns CDR1 SNHLY and CDR2 FYNNEI. In DNA form, the CDR3 reads TGTGCCAGCAGACACAGGGCTGGGGACTATGGCTACACCTTC. It translates to CASRHRAGDYGYTF.

V is TRBV20-1 and J is TRBJ2-7, with TRBD2 identical over 7 bases. The end of the DNA fits TRBJ2-5 better, so the J call may be wrong. CDR1 DFQATT and CDR2 SNEGSKA come from the germline V gene (reference sequence). This CDR3 contains 13 residues. This CDR3 is CSANRLARETQYF. Written as DNA, the CDR3 is TGCAGTGCTAACCGACTAGCCCGAGAGACCCAGTACTTC.